The present T cell receptor beta chain was sequenced within a study of T cell repertoires in cytomegalovirus infection. Looking at the study overall: Public TCR beta signatures were indicative of both CMV infection and a matching HLA type. Study-wide results and caveats: Identification of carriers of CMV plus the relevant HLA was achieved through cumulative public TCR beta family frequency. CMV-specific HLA-C-restricted TCR beta clonotypes dominated the ex vivo response.

J was trimmed by 7 bases and V by 1 base; bases with no gene match: 4. Per the germline V gene, CDR1 is SGHAT and CDR2 is FQNNGV. The CDR3 has 14 amino acids. TCRdb processed the reads anew with MiXCR; each CDR3 protein has one entry. The sample lists about 150,000 distinct CDR3 sequences, about a quarter occurring once. This clonotype was counted between two and nine times. Its target is not known. Material for sequencing was PBMCs. V and J are TRBV11-2 and TRBJ1-1; 9 nucleotides match TRBD1. The sequence was collected from a human donor in good health (CMV status not recorded). Some clones in this sample may be carry-over from other donors' samples. CDR3 nucleotides: TGTGCCAGCAGCTTAGGGACAGGGGTTGGTGAAGCTTTCTTT. Translated: CASSLGTGVGEAFF.